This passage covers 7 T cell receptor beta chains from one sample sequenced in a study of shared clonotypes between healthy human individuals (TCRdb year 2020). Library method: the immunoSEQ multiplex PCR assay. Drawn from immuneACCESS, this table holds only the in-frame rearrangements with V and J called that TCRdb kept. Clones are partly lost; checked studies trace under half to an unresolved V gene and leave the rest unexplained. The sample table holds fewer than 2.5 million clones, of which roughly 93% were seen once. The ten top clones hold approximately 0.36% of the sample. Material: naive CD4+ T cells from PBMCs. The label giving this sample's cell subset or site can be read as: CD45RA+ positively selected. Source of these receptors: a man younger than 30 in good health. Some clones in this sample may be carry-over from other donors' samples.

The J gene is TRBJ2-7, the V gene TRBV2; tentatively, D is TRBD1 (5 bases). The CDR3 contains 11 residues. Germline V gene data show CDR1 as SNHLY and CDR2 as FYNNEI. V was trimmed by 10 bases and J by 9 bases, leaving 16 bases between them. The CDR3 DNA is TGTGCCACACTGGACAATCGTGGGCAGTACTTC. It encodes CATLDNRGQYF.

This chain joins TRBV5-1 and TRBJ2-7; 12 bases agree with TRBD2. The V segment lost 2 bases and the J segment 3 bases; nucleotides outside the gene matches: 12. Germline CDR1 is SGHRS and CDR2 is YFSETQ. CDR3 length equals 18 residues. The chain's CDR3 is CASSLNPAMTSGSYEQYF. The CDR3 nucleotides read TGCGCCAGCAGCTTAAACCCCGCCATGACTAGCGGGAGCTACGAGCAGTACTTC.

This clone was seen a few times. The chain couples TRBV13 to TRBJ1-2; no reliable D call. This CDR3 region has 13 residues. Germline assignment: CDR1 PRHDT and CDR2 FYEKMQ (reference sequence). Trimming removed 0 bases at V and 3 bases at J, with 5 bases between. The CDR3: CASSLGRYYGYTF. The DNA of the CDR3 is TGTGCCAGCAGCTTAGGGAGATACTATGGCTACACCTTC.

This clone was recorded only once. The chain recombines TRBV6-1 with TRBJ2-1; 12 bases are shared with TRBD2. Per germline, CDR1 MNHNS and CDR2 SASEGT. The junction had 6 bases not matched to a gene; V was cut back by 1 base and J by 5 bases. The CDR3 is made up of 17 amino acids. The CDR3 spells CASSEETSGRRNNEQFF. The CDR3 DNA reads TGTGCCAGCAGTGAAGAAACTAGCGGGAGGAGGAACAATGAGCAGTTCTTC.

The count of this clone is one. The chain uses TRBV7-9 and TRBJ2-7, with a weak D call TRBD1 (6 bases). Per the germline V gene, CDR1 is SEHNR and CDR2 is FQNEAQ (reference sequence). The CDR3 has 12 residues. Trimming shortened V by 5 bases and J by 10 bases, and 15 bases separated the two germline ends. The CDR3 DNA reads TGTGCCAGCAGCCCCATATCAGGGGCCCAGTACTTC. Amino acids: CASSPISGAQYF.

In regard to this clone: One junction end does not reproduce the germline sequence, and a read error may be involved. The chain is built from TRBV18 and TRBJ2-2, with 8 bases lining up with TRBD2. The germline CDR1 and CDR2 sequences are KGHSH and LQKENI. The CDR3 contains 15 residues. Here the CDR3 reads CASSPLAEYTGELFF. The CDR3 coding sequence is TGTGCCAGCTCGCCACTAGCGGAATACACCGGGGAGCTGTTTTTT.

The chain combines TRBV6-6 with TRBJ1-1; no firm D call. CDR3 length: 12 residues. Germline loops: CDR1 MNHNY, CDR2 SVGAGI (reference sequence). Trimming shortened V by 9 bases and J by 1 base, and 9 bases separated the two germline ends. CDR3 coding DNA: TGTGCCAGTCATCCACGGAACACTGAAGCTTTCTTT. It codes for CASHPRNTEAFF.